A selection of T cell receptor beta chains follows, all from one sample in a study of T cell changes during pregnancy in multiple sclerosis. Libraries were prepared by immunoSEQ multiplex PCR; TCRdb keeps only in-frame clonotypes and omits some of them. The profile covers 40,000 to 60,000 clones, with roughly 94% appearing a single time and around 0.31% taken by the ten largest. The input for sequencing was CD4+ T cells from peripheral blood mononuclear cells, taken in the third trimester of pregnancy. These receptors originate from a female donor with multiple sclerosis, enrolled in a pregnancy study. CDR3s include the opening cysteine and the closing phenylalanine or tryptophan. A D gene is named only where the DNA matches it firmly. A clone size is listed for some rows: how often the clone was seen (once, few, many), or a class if it is expanded.

clone_size j_call d_call v_call cdr3_aa cdr3_nt
. TRBJ1-3 . TRBV11-2 CASSLRGRQETGNTIYF TGTGCCAGCAGCTTAAGGGGCAGGCAAGAAACTGGAAACACCATATATTTT
. TRBJ2-2 . TRBV19 CASSLRGRGWTGELFF TGTGCCAGTAGTCTCCGGGGGAGGGGGTGGACCGGGGAGCTGTTTTTT
. TRBJ1-1 . TRBV4-3 CASKPGSGTLNTEAFF TGCGCCAGCAAGCCAGGGAGCGGGACTTTGAACACTGAAGCTTTCTTT
. TRBJ1-3 . TRBV4-3 CASSQGQGGLGNTIYF TGCGCCAGCAGCCAAGGTCAGGGTGGTCTAGGAAACACCATATATTTT
. TRBJ2-5 . TRBV14 CASSQDTDWEETQYF TGTGCCAGCAGCCAAGATACTGACTGGGAAGAGACCCAGTACTTC
. TRBJ2-7 . TRBV4-1 CASSQGPGASEQYF TGCGCCAGCAGCCAAGGCCCGGGAGCAAGCGAGCAGTACTTC
. TRBJ2-6 . TRBV29-1 CSVEESGANVLTF TGCAGCGTTGAGGAGTCTGGGGCCAACGTCCTGACTTTC
. TRBJ1-2 TRBD1 TRBV4-3 CASRQGLGYGYTF TGCGCCAGCAGACAGGGGCTGGGGTATGGCTACACCTTC
once TRBJ2-1 TRBD2 TRBV4-1 CASSRSPTSGGYNEQFF TGCGCCAGCAGCCGTTCACCGACTAGCGGGGGCTACAATGAGCAGTTCTTC
. TRBJ2-7 TRBD2 TRBV2 CASSPSGVPYEQYF TGTGCCAGCAGTCCGAGCGGGGTGCCCTACGAGCAGTACTTC
. TRBJ1-4 . TRBV7-6 CASSLAGEGEKLFF TGTGCCAGCAGCTTAGCAGGGGAGGGAGAAAAACTGTTTTTT
. TRBJ2-5 . TRBV5-6 CASSLRVGSETQYF TGTGCCAGCAGCTTGCGGGTCGGGTCGGAGACCCAGTACTTC
. TRBJ2-5 . TRBV7-2 CASSAGGGTQYF TGTGCCAGCAGCGCCGGCGGAGGGACCCAGTACTTC
. TRBJ1-6 . TRBV28 CASSLRSGSSPLHF TGTGCCAGCAGTTTACGATCAGGGTCCTCACCCCTCCACTTT
. TRBJ1-1 TRBD1 TRBV30 CAWSVGQGTEAFF TGTGCCTGGAGTGTCGGACAGGGCACTGAAGCTTTCTTT
. TRBJ2-1 TRBD2 TRBV5-4 CASSLSIAGGQNNEQFF TGTGCCAGCAGCTTGTCCATAGCGGGAGGGCAAAACAATGAGCAGTTCTTC
. TRBJ2-3 TRBD1 TRBV19 CASSHRTGHTDTQYF TGTGCCAGTAGTCACCGGACAGGCCACACAGATACGCAGTATTTT
. TRBJ2-7 TRBD1 TRBV28 CASSLPGGPYEQYF TGTGCCAGCAGTTTGCCAGGGGGACCCTACGAGCAGTACTTC
. TRBJ2-4 TRBD1 TRBV18 CASSYDRGKGKNIQYF TGTGCCAGCTCATACGACAGGGGGAAGGGCAAAAACATTCAGTACTTC
. TRBJ1-3 TRBD1 TRBV18 CASTLTGGSDTIYF TGTGCCAGCACCTTGACAGGGGGCTCGGACACCATATATTTT
. TRBJ1-4 . TRBV9 CASSVSEGEKLFF TGTGCCAGCAGCGTTTCTGAGGGTGAAAAACTGTTTTTT
. TRBJ2-1 . TRBV5-8 CASSLVAPSSYNEQFF TGTGCCAGCAGCTTGGTGGCGCCTAGCTCCTACAATGAGCAGTTCTTC
. TRBJ2-2 TRBD2 TRBV7-9 CASRSGGANTGELFF TGTGCCAGCAGGAGCGGGGGGGCCAACACCGGGGAGCTGTTTTTT
. TRBJ1-5 . TRBV7-9 CASSLGAGDSNQPQHF TGTGCCAGCAGCTTAGGGGCAGGGGATAGCAATCAGCCCCAGCATTTT
. TRBJ2-4 TRBD2 TRBV2 CASSERGGRNIQYF TGTGCCAGCAGTGAGCGGGGGGGCCGAAACATTCAGTACTTC
. TRBJ2-5 . TRBV7-2 CASSSQGRETQYF TGTGCCAGCAGCTCTCAGGGGCGAGAGACCCAGTACTTC
. TRBJ2-5 . TRBV2 CATPRGSGETQYF TGTGCCACCCCCAGGGGATCGGGGGAGACCCAGTACTTC
. TRBJ2-7 TRBD2 TRBV13 CASSKNLAGVLYEQYF TGTGCCAGCAGCAAAAATCTAGCGGGGGTCCTCTACGAGCAGTACTTC
. TRBJ1-1 . TRBV27 CASWGGGLFAEAFF TGTGCCAGCTGGGGCGGGGGGCTTTTTGCTGAAGCTTTCTTT
. TRBJ1-2 TRBD1 TRBV6-5 CASSYRGTGRYGYTF TGTGCCAGCAGTTACCGAGGGACAGGCCGATATGGCTACACCTTC
. TRBJ1-5 TRBD1 TRBV18 CASSTRQGGFQPQHF TGTGCCAGCTCAACTAGACAGGGCGGTTTTCAGCCCCAGCATTTT
. TRBJ1-4 . TRBV5-4 CASSFGGRRRPATNEKLFF TGTGCCAGCAGCTTCGGGGGGCGACGCCGACCCGCAACTAATGAAAAACTGTTTTTT
. TRBJ2-3 . TRBV5-1 CASKGTSTSTDTQYF TGCGCCAGCAAAGGGACATCCACTAGCACAGATACGCAGTATTTT
. TRBJ2-2 TRBD2 TRBV11-3 CASSLVGLANTGELFF TGTGCCAGCAGCTTAGTGGGACTAGCGAACACCGGGGAGCTGTTTTTT
. TRBJ2-7 TRBD2 TRBV5-8 CASSWGLDGGEQYF TGTGCCAGCAGTTGGGGACTAGACGGGGGCGAGCAGTACTTC
once TRBJ1-6 TRBD1 TRBV5-4 CASSDGQAHLNSPLHF TGTGCCAGCAGCGACGGACAGGCGCACCTGAATTCACCCCTCCACTTT
. TRBJ1-1 TRBD1 TRBV5-1 CASSLGTGIEAFF TGCGCCAGCAGCCTAGGGACAGGGATTGAAGCTTTCTTT
. TRBJ2-7 . TRBV7-9 CASKGRDYEQYF TGTGCCTCGAAGGGCCGGGACTACGAGCAGTACTTC
. TRBJ2-1 . TRBV19 CASSITHSYNEQFF TGTGCCAGTAGTATCACACACTCCTACAATGAGCAGTTCTTC
. TRBJ1-1 TRBD1 TRBV28 CASSLTGGLRAEAFF TGTGCCAGCAGTTTAACAGGGGGGTTGAGAGCTGAAGCTTTCTTT
. TRBJ1-1 . TRBV11-2 CASSFEQVTEAFF TGTGCCAGCAGCTTCGAACAAGTCACTGAAGCTTTCTTT
. TRBJ2-3 . TRBV6-5 CASSLQGYSTDTQYF TGTGCCAGCAGTTTACAGGGTTATAGCACAGATACGCAGTATTTT
. TRBJ2-6 . TRBV5-1 CASSLGYSGANVLTF TGCGCCAGCAGCTTGGGTTACTCTGGGGCCAACGTCCTGACTTTC
once TRBJ2-1 TRBD1 TRBV30 CAWGDRFPTWRHNEQFF TGTGCCTGGGGGGACAGGTTCCCTACATGGCGCCACAATGAGCAGTTCTTC
once TRBJ1-3 TRBD1 TRBV5-4 CASSPTGVPGNTIYF TGTGCCAGCAGCCCGACAGGGGTACCTGGAAACACCATATATTTT
once TRBJ2-6 . TRBV13 CASSPLPRQSSGANVLTF TGTGCCAGCAGCCCCCTACCCCGACAGAGCTCTGGGGCCAACGTCCTGACTTTC
. TRBJ2-3 TRBD1 TRBV19 CASSILGTAVDTQYF TGTGCCAGTAGTATTTTGGGGACAGCGGTCGATACGCAGTATTTT
. TRBJ2-4 TRBD1 TRBV13 CASSPQGAEDIQYF TGTGCCAGCAGCCCACAGGGGGCGGAAGACATTCAGTACTTC
. TRBJ1-1 . TRBV7-3 CASSLSLTMNTEAFF TGTGCCAGCAGCTTAAGCCTTACTATGAACACTGAAGCTTTCTTT
. TRBJ2-3 TRBD2 TRBV5-1 CASSSGTSGKADTQYF TGCGCCAGCAGCTCCGGGACTAGCGGGAAAGCAGATACGCAGTATTTT
. TRBJ2-5 . TRBV6-1 CASSDFAETQYF TGTGCCAGCAGTGATTTCGCGGAGACCCAGTACTTC
. TRBJ1-1 . TRBV9 CASSVGWVVGTEAFF TGTGCCAGCAGCGTAGGTTGGGTGGTCGGGACTGAAGCTTTCTTT
. TRBJ1-5 TRBD1 TRBV7-8 CASSLYRQGGQPQHF TGTGCCAGCAGCTTATACCGACAGGGGGGCCAGCCCCAGCATTTT